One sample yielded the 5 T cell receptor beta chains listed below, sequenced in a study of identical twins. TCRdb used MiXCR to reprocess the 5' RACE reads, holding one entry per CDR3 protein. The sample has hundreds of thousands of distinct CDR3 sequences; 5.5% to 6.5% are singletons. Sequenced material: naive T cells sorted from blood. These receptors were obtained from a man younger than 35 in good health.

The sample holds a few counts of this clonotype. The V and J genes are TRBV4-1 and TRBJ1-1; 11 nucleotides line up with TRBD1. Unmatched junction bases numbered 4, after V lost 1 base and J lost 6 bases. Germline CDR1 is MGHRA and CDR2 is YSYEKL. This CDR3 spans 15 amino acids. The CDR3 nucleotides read TGCGCCAGCAGCCAAGCGGACAGGGGGCATCCTGAAGCTTTCTTT. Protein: CASSQADRGHPEAFF.

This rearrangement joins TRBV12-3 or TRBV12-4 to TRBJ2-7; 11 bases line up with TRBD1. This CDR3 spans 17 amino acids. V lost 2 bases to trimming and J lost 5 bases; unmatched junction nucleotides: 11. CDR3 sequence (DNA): TGTGCCAGCAGTTTAACGGACAGGGGGCGCAAGGCTCACGAGCAGTACTTC. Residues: CASSLTDRGRKAHEQYF.

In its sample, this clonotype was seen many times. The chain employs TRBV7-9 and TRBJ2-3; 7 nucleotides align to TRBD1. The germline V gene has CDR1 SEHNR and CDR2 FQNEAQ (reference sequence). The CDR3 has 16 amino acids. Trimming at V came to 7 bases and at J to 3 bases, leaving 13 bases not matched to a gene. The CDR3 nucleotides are TGTGCCAGCACGTTTAGGGGGCCAATAGAGACAGATACGCAGTATTTT. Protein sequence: CASTFRGPIETDTQYF.

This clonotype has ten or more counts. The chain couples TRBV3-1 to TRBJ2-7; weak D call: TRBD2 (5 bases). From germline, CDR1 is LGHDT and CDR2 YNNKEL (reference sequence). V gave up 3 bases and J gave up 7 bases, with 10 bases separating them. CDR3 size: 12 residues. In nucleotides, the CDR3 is TGTGCCAGCAGCCATCGGTCGGGGGAGCAGTACGTC. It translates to CASSHRSGEQYV.

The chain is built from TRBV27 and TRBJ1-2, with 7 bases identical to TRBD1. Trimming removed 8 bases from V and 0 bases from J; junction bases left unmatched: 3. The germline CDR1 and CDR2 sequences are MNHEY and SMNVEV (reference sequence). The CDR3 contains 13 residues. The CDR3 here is CASYDRANYGYTF. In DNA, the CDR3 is TGTGCCAGCTACGACAGGGCTAACTATGGCTACACCTTC.